This T cell receptor beta chain stems from a study of identical twins. Findings of the study overall: Possibly, invariant MAIT and iNKT cells partly confounded zero-insertion analyses. Models underestimated how often monozygotic twins shared out-of-frame TCR alpha.

In this sample, this clonotype turned up many times. The antigen remains undetermined. Healthy Caucasian donors formed the entire cohort. TCRdb re-called the 5' RACE reads with MiXCR, one entry per CDR3 protein. The sample lists some 240,000 distinct CDR3 sequences; 10% were seen once. Germline-derived CDR1 and CDR2 are SGHAT and FQNNGV. With 5 bases removed from V and 3 bases from J, the gap between germline ends came to 5 bases. The length of the CDR3 is 11 residues. The sequencing input was memory T cells sorted from blood. This clonotype was sampled from a man between 50 and 59 years old in good health. The chain uses TRBV11-2 and TRBJ2-7; D call uncertain. CDR3: CASSTYYEQYF. Written as DNA, the CDR3 is TGTGCCAGCAGCACCTACTACGAGCAGTACTTC.